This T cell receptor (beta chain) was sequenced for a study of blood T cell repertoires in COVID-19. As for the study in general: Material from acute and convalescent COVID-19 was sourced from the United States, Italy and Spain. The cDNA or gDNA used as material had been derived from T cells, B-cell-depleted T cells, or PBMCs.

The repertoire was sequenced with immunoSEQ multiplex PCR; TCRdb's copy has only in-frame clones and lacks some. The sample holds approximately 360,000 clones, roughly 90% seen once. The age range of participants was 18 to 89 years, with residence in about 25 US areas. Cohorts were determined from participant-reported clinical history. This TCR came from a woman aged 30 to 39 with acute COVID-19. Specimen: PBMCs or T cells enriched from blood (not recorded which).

The CDR3 spells CASSESGGHQPQHF. In DNA, the CDR3 is TGTGCCAGCAGTGAAAGCGGGGGGCATCAGCCCCAGCATTTT. The V gene is TRBV6-1, the J gene TRBJ1-5, with a tentative D call TRBD1 (6 bases). Germline V CDR1 and CDR2: MNHNS, SASEGT. The CDR3 is 14 residues long. V lost 2 bases and J lost 5, with 10 bases in between.